Listed here is a single T cell receptor beta chain. The target antigen is unknown. These data are taken from a study of T cell repertoires in cytomegalovirus infection. TCRdb redid the calling of the reads with MiXCR, one entry per CDR3 protein. The table records about 150,000 distinct CDR3 sequences, approximately 30% of them present only once. Germline loops: CDR1 LGHDT, CDR2 YNNKEL (reference sequence). The CDR3 runs 14 residues. Trimming cost V 2 bases and J 0 bases, with 7 bases left between them. This chain connects TRBV3-1 to TRBJ1-1, with a weak D call TRBD1 (5 bases). The clonotype originates from a human donor in good health (CMV status not recorded). Some clones in this sample may be carry-over from other donors' samples. The material sequenced was CD8+ T cells from cultured PBMCs, taken from culture after CMV antigen stimulation. CDR3 residues: CASSQWDLNTEAFF. CDR3 DNA: TGTGCCAGCAGCCAATGGGACCTGAACACTGAAGCTTTCTTT.